One sample yielded the 2 T cell receptor beta chains listed below, sequenced in a study of metastatic and nonmetastatic thyroid tumors (dated by TCRdb to about 2020). Before undergoing thyroid surgery, none of the patients had been given any kind of treatment. Receptor amplification or capture employed PCR. Data came from an Illumina HiSeq 4000. The public sequencing data were trimmed at Q25 with fastp and processed into clonotypes with MiXCR by TCRdb, which kept only in-frame beta chains. This sample has roughly 61,000 clones in its table, and approximately 4.1% of those were observed once. The ten largest clones take up around 22% of the sample. The sequenced material came from blood. These receptors all stem from a female donor with papillary thyroid cancer or a benign thyroid nodule (not recorded which). Some clones in this sample may be carry-over from other donors' samples.

This clone was counted many times. This chain connects TRBV30 to TRBJ1-1; D remains unclear. Per germline, CDR1 GTSNPN and CDR2 SVGIG (reference sequence). The V end was cut by 4 bases, the J end by 7 bases, with 13 bases between. This CDR3 spans 12 amino acids. The CDR3, as DNA: TGTGCCTGGAACGTTAGAAGGGATGAAGCTTTCTTT. This encodes CAWNVRRDEAFF.

The table lists this clone with many counts. This chain joins TRBV5-6 and TRBJ1-2; perhaps TRBD1 as D (5 bases). This CDR3 comprises 12 residues. Germline values: CDR1 SGHDT, CDR2 YYEEEE. V was shortened by 1 base and J by 8 bases, with 9 bases between the two germline ends. CDR3 coding DNA: TGTGCCAGCAGCTTGACGGGACGGGGCTACACCTTC. Encoded protein: CASSLTGRGYTF.